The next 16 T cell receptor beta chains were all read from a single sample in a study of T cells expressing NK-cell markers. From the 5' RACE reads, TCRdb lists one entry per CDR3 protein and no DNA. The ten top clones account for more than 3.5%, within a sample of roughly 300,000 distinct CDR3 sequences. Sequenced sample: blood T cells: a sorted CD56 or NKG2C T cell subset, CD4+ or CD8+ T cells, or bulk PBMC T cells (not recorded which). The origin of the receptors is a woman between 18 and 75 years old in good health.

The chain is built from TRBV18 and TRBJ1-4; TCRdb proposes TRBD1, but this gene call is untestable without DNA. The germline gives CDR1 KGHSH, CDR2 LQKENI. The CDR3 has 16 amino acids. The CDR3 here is CASSLVPTGGNEKLFF.

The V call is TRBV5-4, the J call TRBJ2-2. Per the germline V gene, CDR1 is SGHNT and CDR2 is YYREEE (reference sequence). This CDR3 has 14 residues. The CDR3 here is CASSLARTDGELFF.

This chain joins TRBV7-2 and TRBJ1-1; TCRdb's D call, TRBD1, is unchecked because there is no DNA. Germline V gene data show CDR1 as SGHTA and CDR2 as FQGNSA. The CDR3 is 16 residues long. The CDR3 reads CASSLGDRWMNTEAFF.

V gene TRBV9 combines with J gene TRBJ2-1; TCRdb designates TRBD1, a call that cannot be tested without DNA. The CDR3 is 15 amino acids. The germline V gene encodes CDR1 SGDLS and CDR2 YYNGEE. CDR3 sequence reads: CASSVNGGEYNEQFF.

CDR3: CSVEENDTQYF. The V gene is TRBV29-1, the J gene TRBJ2-3. The CDR3 runs 11 residues. Germline loops: CDR1 SQVTM, CDR2 ANQGSEA.

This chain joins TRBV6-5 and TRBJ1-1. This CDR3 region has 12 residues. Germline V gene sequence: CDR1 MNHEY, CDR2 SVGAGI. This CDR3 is CASMQWDTEAFF.

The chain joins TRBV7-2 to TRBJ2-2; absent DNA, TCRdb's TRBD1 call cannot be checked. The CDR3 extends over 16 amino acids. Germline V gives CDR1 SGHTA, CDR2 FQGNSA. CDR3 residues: CASSPRDLTNTGELFF.

The CDR3 here is CASSLGRGLNYEQYF. The chain carries TRBV7-6 and TRBJ2-7; the TCRdb D gene call, TRBD1, has no DNA to confirm it. The CDR3 totals 15 residues. CDR1 SGHVS and CDR2 FNYEAQ come from the germline V gene.

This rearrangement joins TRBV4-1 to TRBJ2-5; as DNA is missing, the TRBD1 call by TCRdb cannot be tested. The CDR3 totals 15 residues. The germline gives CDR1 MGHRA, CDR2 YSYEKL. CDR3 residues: CASSLRTGGIETQYF.

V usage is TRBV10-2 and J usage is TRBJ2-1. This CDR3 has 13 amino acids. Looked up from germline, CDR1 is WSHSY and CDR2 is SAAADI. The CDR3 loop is CASSEWTYNEQFF.

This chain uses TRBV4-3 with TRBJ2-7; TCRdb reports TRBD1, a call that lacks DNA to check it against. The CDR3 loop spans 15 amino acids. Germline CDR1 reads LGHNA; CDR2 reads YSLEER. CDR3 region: CASSQDSRGLYEQYF.

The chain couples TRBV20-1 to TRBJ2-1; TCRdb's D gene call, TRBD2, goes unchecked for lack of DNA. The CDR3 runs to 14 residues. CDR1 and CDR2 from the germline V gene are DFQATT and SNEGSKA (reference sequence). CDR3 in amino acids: CSASFGGGLGEQFF.

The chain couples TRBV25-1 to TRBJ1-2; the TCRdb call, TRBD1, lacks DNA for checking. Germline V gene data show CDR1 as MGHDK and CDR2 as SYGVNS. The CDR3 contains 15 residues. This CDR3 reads CASRETGQANYGYTF.

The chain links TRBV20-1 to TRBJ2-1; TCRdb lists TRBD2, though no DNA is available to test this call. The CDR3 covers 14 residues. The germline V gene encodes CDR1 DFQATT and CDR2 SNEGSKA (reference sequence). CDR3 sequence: CSARTSGINNEQFF.

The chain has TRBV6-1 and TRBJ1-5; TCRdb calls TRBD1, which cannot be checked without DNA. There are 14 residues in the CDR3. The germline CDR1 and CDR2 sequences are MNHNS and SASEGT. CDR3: CASRPQISNQPQHF.

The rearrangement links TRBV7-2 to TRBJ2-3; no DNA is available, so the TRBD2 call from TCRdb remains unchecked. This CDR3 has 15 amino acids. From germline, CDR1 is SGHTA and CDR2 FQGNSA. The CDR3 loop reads CASSLKRARTDTQYF.